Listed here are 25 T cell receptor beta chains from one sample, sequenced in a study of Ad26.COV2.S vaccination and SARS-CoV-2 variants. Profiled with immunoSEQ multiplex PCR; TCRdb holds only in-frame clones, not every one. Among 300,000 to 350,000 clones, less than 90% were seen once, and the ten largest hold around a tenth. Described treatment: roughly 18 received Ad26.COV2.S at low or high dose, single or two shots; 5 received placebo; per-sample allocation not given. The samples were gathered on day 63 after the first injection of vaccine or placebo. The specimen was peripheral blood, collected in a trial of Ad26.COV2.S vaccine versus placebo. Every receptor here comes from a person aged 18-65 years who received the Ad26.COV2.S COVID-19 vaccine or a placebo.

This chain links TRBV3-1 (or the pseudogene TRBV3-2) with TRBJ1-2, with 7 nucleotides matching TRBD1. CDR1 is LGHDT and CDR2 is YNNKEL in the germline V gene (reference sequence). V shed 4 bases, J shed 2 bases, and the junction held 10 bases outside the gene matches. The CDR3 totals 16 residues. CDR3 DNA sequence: TGTGCCAGCAGCCCTAATAAGGGGGCGCTCAACTATGGCTACACCTTC. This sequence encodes CASSPNKGALNYGYTF.

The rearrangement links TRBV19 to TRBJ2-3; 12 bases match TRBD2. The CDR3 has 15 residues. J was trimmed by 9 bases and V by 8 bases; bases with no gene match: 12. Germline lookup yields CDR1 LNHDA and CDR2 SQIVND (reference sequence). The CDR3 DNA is TGTGCCAGTCGAAAGGGCGGACTAGCGGGACTGACGCAGTATTTT. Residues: CASRKGGLAGLTQYF.

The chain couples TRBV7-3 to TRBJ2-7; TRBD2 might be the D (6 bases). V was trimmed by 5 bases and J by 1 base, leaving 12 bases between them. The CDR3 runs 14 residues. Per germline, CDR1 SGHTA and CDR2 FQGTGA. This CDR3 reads CASSPEGRSYEQYF. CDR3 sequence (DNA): TGTGCCAGCAGCCCCGAGGGGAGGTCCTACGAGCAGTACTTC.

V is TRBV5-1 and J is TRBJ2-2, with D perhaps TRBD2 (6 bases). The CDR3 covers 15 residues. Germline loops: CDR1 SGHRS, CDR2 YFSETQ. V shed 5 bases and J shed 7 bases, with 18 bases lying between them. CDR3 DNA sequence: TGCGCCAGCAGAGCTTGGACGGGAGTCAGCGGGGAGCTGTTTTTT. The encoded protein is CASRAWTGVSGELFF.

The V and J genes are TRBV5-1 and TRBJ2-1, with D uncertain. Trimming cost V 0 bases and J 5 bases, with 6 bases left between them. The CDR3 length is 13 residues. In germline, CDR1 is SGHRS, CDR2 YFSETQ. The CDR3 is CASSLDRNNEQFF. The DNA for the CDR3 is TGCGCCAGCAGCTTGGACAGAAACAATGAGCAGTTCTTC.

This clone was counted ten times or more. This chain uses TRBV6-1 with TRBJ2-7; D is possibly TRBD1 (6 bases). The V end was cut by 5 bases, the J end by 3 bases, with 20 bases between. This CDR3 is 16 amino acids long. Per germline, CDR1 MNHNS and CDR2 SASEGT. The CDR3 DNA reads TGTGCCAGCAGTAAAGATTACAGGGAAGGAGACTACGAGCAGTACTTC. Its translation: CASSKDYREGDYEQYF.

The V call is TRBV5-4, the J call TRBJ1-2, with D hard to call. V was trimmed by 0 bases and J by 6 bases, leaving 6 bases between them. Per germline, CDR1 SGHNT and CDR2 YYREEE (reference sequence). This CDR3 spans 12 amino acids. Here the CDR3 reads CASSLGKDGYTF. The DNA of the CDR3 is TGTGCCAGCAGCTTGGGCAAGGATGGCTACACCTTC.

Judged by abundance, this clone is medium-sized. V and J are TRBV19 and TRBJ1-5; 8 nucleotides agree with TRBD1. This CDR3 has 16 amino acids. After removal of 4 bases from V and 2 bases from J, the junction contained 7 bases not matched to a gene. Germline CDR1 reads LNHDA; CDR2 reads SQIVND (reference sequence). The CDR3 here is CASSKQGVLGNQPQHF. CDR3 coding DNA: TGTGCCAGTAGTAAACAGGGGGTTTTGGGCAATCAGCCCCAGCATTTT.

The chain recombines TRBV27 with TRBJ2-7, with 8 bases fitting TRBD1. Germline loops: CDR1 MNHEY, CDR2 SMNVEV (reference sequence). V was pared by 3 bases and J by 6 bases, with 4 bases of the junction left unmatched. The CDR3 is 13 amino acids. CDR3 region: CASSFDRGTEQYF. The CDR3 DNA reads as TGTGCCAGCAGTTTCGACAGGGGAACCGAGCAGTACTTC.

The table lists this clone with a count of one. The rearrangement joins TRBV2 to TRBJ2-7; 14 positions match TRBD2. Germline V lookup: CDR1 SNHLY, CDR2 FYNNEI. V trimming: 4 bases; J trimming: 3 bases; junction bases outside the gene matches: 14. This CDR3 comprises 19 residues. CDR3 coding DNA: TGTGCCAGCAGTGTATCCGGGACTAGCGGGAGACGTGGAAACTACGAGCAGTACTTC. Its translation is CASSVSGTSGRRGNYEQYF.

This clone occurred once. CDR3 coding DNA: TGTGCCAGCTCTAAGGGGGGAGGTGGTAATCAGCCCCAGCATTTT. The encoded protein is CASSKGGGGNQPQHF. This chain uses TRBV2 with TRBJ1-5; D is perhaps TRBD1 (6 bases). The V end lost 8 bases, the J end lost 4 bases, and 18 bases lay between the germline ends. The CDR3 has 15 amino acids. Germline values: CDR1 SNHLY, CDR2 FYNNEI.

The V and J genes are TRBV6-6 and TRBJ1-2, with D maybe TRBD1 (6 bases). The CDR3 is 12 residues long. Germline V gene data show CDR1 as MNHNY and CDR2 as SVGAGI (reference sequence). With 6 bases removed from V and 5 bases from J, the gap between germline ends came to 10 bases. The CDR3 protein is CASSRDNYGYTF. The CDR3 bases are TGTGCCAGCAGCCGGGACAATTATGGCTACACCTTC.

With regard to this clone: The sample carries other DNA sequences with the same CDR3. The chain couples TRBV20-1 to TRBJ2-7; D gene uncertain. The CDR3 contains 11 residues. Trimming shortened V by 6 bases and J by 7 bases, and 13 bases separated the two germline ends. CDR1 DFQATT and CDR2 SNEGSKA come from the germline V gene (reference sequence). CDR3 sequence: CSAPLWYEQYF. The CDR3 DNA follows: TGCAGTGCCCCCCTCTGGTATGAGCAGTACTTC.

The CDR3 DNA follows: TGTGCCAGCAGTTTGCGGGGCGCGGGAGCTTTCTTT. Amino acid sequence: CASSLRGAGAFF. The chain joins TRBV28 to TRBJ1-1; tentative D call: TRBD1 (5 bases). Per the germline V gene, CDR1 is MDHEN and CDR2 is SYDVKM. This CDR3 has 12 residues. With 3 bases removed from V and 10 bases from J, the gap between germline ends came to 12 bases.

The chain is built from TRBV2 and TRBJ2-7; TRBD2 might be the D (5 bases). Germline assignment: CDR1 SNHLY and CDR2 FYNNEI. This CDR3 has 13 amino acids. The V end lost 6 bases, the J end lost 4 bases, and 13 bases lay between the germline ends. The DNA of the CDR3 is TGTGCCAGCAGGGCCGGGATCGGATACGAGCAGTACTTC. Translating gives CASRAGIGYEQYF.

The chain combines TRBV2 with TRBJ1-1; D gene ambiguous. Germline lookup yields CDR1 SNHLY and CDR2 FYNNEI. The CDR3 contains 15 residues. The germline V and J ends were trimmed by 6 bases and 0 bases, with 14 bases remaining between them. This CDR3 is CASSKDRTLNTEAFF. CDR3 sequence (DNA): TGTGCCAGCAGCAAGGATCGGACCCTGAACACTGAAGCTTTCTTT. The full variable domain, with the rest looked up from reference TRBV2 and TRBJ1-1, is EPEVTQTPSHQVTQMGQEVILRCVPISNHLYFYWYRQILGQKVEFLVSFYNNEISEKSEIFDDQFSVERPDGSNFTLKIRSTKLEDSAMYFCASSKDRTLNTEAFFGQGTRLTVV.

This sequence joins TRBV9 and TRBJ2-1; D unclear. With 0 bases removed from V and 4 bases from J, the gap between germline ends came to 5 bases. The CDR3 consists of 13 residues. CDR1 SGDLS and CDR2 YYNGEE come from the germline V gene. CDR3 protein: CASSVEQYNEQFF. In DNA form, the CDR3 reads TGTGCCAGCAGCGTAGAACAGTACAATGAGCAGTTCTTC. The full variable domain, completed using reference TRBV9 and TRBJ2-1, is DSGVTQTPKHLITATGQRVTLRCSPRSGDLSVYWYQQSLDQGLQFLIQYYNGEERAKGNILERFSAQQFPDLHSELNLSSLELGDSALYFCASSVEQYNEQFFGPGTRLTVL.

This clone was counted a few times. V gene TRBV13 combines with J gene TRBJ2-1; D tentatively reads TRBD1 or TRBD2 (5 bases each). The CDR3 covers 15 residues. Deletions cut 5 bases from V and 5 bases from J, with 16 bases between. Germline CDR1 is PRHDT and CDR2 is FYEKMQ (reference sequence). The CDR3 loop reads CASSGGWDPNNEQFF. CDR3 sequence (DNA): TGTGCCAGCAGCGGGGGTTGGGATCCCAACAATGAGCAGTTCTTC.

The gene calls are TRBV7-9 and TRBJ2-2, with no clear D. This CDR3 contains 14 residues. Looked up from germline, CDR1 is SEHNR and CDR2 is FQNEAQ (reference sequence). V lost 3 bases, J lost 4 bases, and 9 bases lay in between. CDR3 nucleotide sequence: TGTGCCAGCAGCTTCCTAGGCGGCACCGGGGAGCTGTTTTTT. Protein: CASSFLGGTGELFF. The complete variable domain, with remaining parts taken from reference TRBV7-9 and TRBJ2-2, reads DTGVSQNPRHKITKRGQNVTFRCDPISEHNRLYWYRQTLGQGPEFLTYFQNEAQLEKSRLLSDRFSAERPKGSFSTLEIQRTEQGDSAMYLCASSFLGGTGELFFGEGSRLTVL.

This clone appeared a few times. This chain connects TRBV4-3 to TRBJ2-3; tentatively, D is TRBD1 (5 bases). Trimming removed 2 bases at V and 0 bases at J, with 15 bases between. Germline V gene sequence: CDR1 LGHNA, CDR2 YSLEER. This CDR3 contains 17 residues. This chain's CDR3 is CASSQSGLTTSTDTQYF. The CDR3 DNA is TGCGCCAGCAGCCAATCAGGGTTGACAACTAGCACAGATACGCAGTATTTT.

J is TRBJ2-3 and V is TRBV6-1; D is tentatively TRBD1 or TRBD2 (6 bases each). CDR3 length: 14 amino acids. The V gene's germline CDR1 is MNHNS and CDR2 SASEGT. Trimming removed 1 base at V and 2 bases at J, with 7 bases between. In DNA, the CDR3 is TGTGCCAGCAGTGAAGGGGGGGCCACAGATACGCAGTATTTT. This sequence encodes CASSEGGATDTQYF.

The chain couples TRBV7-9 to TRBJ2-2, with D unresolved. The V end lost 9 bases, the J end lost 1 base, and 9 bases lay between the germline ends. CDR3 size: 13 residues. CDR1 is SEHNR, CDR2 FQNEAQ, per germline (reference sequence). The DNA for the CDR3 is TGTGCCAGTAAGAAGATGAACACCGGGGAGCTGTTTTTT. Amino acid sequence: CASKKMNTGELFF.

CDR3 DNA: TGTGCCAGCAGCGCCGGGACAGGTAACTACAATGAGCAGTTCTTC. Its protein is CASSAGTGNYNEQFF. This rearrangement joins TRBV2 to TRBJ2-1; 8 positions match TRBD1. Trimming at V came to 6 bases and at J to 3 bases, leaving 7 bases not matched to a gene. CDR3 size: 15 residues. CDR1 is SNHLY and CDR2 is FYNNEI in the germline V gene.

CDR3 in DNA: TGTGCCAGCACCTCCGGGGGGAGCTCCTATAATTCACCCCTCCACTTT. This translates into CASTSGGSSYNSPLHF. V is TRBV28 and J is TRBJ1-6; D possibly corresponds to TRBD1 (5 bases). The CDR3 has 16 amino acids. Per germline, CDR1 MDHEN and CDR2 SYDVKM. V lost 7 bases and J lost 0, with 13 bases in between.

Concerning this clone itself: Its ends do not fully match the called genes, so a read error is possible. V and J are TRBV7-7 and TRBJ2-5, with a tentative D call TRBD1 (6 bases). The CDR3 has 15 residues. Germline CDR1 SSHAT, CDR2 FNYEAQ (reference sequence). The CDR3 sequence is CASSFGQGSSETQYF. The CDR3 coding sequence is TGTGCTAGCAGCTTCGGTCAGGGGTCCTCAGAGACCCAGTACTTC. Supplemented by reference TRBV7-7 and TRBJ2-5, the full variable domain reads GAGVSQSPRYKVTKRGQDVTLRCDPISSHATLYWYQQALGQGPEFLTYFNYEAQPDKSGLPSDRFSAERPEGSISTLTIQRTEQRDSAMYRCASSFGQGSSETQYFGPGTRLLVL.